The 3 T cell receptor beta chains in this list originate from one sample, sequenced in a study of blood T cell repertoires in COVID-19. The table came from immunoSEQ multiplex PCR; TCRdb's copy has only in-frame clones and leaves some out. Altogether about 210,000 clones are present, over 75% being singletons, with the ten largest covering around 4.8%. Sequencing was done on a sample of peripheral blood. All receptors come from a woman between 40 and 55 years old with acute or convalescent COVID-19.

The V and J genes are TRBV5-6 and TRBJ2-5, with D tentatively TRBD1 (7 bases). The germline CDR1 and CDR2 sequences are SGHDT and YYEEEE. Trimming shortened V by 4 bases and J by 1 base, and 23 bases separated the two germline ends. The CDR3 totals 18 residues. Here the CDR3 DNA reads TGTGCCAGCAGCCTGGGGACTGACAGGGTGGGGGGCCAAGAGACCCAGTACTTC. Translation: CASSLGTDRVGGQETQYF.

DNA of the CDR3: TGCGCCAGCAGCAGGGACATACCCGATGAAAAACTGTTTTTT. This codes for CASSRDIPDEKLFF. V and J are TRBV5-1 and TRBJ1-4; possible D gene TRBD1, 6 bases. Germline V CDR1 and CDR2: SGHRS, YFSETQ. V shed 4 bases and J shed 6 bases, with 13 bases lying between them. The CDR3 length is 14 residues.

The rearrangement uses TRBV5-6 and TRBJ1-5; 7 bases agree with TRBD1. With V trimmed by 1 base and J by 3 bases, 4 bases remained unmatched. Germline V gives CDR1 SGHDT, CDR2 YYEEEE. The CDR3 spans 15 residues. CDR3 sequence: CASSLQGGINQPQHF. The CDR3, as DNA: TGTGCCAGCAGCTTGCAAGGGGGCATCAATCAGCCCCAGCATTTT.